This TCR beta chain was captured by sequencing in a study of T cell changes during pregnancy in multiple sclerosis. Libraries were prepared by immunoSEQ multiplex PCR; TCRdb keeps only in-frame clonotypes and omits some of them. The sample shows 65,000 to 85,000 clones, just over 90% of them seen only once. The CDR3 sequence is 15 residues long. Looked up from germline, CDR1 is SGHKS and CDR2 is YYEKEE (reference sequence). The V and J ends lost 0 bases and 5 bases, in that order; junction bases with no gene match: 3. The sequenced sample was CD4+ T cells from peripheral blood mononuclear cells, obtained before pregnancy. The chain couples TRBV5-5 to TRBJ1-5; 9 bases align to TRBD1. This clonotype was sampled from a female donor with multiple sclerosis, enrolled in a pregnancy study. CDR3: CASSLEGDRDQPQHF. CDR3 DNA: TGTGCCAGCAGCTTGGAAGGGGACAGGGATCAGCCCCAGCATTTT.